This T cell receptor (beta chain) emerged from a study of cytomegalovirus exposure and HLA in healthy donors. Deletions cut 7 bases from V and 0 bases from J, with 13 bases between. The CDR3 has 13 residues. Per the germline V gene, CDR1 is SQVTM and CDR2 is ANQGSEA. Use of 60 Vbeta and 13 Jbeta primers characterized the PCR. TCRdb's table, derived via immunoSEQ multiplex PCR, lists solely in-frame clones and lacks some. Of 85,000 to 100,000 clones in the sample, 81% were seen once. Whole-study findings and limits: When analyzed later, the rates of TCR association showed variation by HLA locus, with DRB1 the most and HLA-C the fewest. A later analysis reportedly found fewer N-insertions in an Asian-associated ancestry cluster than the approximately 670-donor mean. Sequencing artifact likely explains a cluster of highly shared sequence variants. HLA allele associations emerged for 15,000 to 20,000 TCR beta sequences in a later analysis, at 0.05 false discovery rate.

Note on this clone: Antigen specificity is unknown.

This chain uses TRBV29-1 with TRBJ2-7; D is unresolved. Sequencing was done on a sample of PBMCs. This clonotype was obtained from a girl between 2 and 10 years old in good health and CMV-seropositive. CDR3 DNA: TGCAGCGCCGCCTCGGGTCGCTCCTACGAGCAGTACTTC. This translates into CSAASGRSYEQYF.